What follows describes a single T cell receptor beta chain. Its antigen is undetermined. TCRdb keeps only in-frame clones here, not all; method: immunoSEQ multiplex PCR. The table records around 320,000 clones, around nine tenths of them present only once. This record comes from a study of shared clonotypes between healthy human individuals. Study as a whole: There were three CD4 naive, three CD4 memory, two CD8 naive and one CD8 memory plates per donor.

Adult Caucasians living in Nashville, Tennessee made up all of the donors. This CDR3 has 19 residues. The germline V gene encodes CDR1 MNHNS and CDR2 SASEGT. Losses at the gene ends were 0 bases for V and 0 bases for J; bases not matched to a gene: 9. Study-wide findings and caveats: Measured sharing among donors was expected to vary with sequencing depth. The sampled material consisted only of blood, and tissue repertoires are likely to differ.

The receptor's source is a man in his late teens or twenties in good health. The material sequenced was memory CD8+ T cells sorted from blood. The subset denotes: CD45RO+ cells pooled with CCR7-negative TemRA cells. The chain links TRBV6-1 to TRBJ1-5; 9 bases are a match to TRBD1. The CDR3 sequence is CASSEAQGTGRFSNQPQHF. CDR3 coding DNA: TGTGCCAGCAGTGAAGCCCAGGGGACAGGGAGGTTTAGCAATCAGCCCCAGCATTTT.